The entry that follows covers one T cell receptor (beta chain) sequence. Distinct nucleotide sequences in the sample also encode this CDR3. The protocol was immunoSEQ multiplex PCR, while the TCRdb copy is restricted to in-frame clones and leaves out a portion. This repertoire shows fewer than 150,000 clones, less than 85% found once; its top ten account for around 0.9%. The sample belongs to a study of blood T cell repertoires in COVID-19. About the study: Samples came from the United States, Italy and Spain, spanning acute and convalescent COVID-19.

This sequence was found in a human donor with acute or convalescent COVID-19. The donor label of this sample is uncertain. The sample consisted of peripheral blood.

The DNA of the CDR3 is TGTGCCAGCAGTCTCCGGGGGAGGGGGGAGCTGTTTTTT. Translation: CASSLRGRGELFF. The chain employs TRBV12-3 or TRBV12-4 and TRBJ2-2, with D maybe TRBD2 (6 bases). V shed 5 bases and J shed 8 bases, with 12 bases lying between them. CDR3 size: 13 residues.